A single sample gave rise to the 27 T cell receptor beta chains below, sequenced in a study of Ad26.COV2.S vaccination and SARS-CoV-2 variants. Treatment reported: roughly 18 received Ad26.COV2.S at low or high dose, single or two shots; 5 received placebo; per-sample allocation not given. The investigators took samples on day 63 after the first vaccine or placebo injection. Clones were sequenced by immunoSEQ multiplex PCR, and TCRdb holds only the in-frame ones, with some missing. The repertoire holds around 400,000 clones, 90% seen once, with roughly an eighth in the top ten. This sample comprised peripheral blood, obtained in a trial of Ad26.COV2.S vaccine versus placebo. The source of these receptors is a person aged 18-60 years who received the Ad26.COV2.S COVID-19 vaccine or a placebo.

CDR3 loop: CASSEPWTSGSYEQYF. The CDR3 nucleotides are TGTGCCAGCAGTGAACCCTGGACTAGCGGCTCCTACGAGCAGTACTTC. The gene calls are TRBV6-1 and TRBJ2-7, with 10 bases fitting TRBD2. The germline CDR1 and CDR2 sequences are MNHNS and SASEGT. CDR3 length: 16 amino acids. V dropped 2 bases and J dropped 0; count of bases not matched to a gene: 4.

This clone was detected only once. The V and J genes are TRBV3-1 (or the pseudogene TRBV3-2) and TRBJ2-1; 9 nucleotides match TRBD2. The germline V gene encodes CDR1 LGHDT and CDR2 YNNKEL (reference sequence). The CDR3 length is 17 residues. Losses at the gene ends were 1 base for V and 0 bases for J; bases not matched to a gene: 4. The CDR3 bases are TGTGCCAGCAGCCAAGGGCGGGAGGGCCTCTCCTACAATGAGCAGTTCTTC. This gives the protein CASSQGREGLSYNEQFF.

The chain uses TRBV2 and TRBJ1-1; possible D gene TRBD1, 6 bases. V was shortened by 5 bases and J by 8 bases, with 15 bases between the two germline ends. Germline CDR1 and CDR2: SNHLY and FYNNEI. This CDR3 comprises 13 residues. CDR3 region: CASSIGGLHEAFF. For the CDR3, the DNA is TGTGCCAGCAGTATCGGGGGGCTGCACGAAGCTTTCTTT. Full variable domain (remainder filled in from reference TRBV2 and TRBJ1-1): EPEVTQTPSHQVTQMGQEVILRCVPISNHLYFYWYRQILGQKVEFLVSFYNNEISEKSEIFDDQFSVERPDGSNFTLKIRSTKLEDSAMYFCASSIGGLHEAFFGQGTRLTVV.

CDR3 loop: CASSPLGEETQYF. The CDR3, as DNA: TGTGCCAGCAGTCCCCTGGGGGAAGAGACCCAGTACTTC. The chain carries TRBV28 and TRBJ2-5, with D perhaps TRBD1 or TRBD2 (5 bases each). Germline CDR1 and CDR2: MDHEN and SYDVKM. The CDR3 totals 13 residues. Trimming removed 5 bases at V and 3 bases at J, with 10 bases between.

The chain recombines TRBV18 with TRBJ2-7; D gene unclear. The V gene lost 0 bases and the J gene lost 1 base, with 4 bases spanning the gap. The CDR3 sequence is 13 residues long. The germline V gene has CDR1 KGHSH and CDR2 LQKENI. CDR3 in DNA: TGTGCCAGCTCACCACCGAATTCCTACGAGCAGTACTTC. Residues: CASSPPNSYEQYF.

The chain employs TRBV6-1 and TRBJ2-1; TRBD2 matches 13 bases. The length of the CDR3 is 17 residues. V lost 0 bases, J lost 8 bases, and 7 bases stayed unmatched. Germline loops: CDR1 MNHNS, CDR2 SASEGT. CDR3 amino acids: CASSEAKLAGGPHEQFF. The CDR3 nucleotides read TGTGCCAGCAGTGAAGCAAAACTAGCGGGAGGGCCCCATGAGCAGTTCTTC.

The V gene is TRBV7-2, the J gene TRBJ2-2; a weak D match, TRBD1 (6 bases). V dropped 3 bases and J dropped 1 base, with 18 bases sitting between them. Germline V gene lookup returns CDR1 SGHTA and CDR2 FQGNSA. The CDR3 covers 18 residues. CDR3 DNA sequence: TGTGCCAGCAGCTTGGTCTGGGTGGGACAAGGGAACACCGGGGAGCTGTTTTTT. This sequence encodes CASSLVWVGQGNTGELFF.

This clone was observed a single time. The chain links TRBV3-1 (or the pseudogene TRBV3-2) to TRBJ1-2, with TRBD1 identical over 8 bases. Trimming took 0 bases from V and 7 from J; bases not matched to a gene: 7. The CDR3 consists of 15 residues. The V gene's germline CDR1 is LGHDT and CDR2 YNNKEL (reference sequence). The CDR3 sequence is CASSQEWQGALGYTF. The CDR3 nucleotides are TGTGCCAGCAGCCAAGAATGGCAGGGGGCACTTGGCTACACCTTC.

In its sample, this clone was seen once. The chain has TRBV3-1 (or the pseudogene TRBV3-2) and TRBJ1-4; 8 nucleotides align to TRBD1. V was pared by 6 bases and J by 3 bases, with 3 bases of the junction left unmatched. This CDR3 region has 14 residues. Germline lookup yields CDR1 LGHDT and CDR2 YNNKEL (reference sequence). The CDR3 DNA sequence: TGTGCCAGCAGGCGACAGGGGTCTAATGAAAAACTGTTTTTT. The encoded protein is CASRRQGSNEKLFF.

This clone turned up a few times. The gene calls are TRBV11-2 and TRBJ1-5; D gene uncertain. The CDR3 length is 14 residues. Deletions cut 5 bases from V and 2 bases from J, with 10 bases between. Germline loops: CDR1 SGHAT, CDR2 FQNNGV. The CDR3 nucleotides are TGTGCCAGCAGCCGGATTGGCGGCAATCAGCCCCAGCATTTT. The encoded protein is CASSRIGGNQPQHF.

DNA for the CDR3: TGCGCCAGCAGCCAAGGACGTGGGGAGCTGTTTTTT. The encoded protein is CASSQGRGELFF. The V gene is TRBV4-1, the J gene TRBJ2-2; D is unresolved. Trimming pared 1 base from V and 8 bases from J, leaving 5 bases between. CDR1 is MGHRA, CDR2 YSYEKL, per germline. The CDR3 extends over 12 amino acids.

The CDR3 nucleotides read TGTGCCAGCAGTGTACGTTGGTCAGATACGCAGTATTTT. This codes for CASSVRWSDTQYF. The chain is built from TRBV27 and TRBJ2-3; no definite D call. The V end was cut by 5 bases, the J end by 4 bases, with 10 bases between. CDR3 length: 13 residues. The germline V gene encodes CDR1 MNHEY and CDR2 SMNVEV (reference sequence).

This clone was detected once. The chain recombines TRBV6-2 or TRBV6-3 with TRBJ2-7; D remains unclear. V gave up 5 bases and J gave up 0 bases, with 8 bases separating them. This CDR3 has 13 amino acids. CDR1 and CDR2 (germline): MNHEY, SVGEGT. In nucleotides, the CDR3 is TGTGCCAGCAGTATCGGCCTCTCCTACGAGCAGTACTTC. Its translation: CASSIGLSYEQYF.

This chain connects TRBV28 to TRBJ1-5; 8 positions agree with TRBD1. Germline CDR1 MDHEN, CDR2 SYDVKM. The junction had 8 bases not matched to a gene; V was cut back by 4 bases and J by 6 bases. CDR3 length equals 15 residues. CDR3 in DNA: TGTGCCAGCAGTTGGACAGGGACTGTAAGTCAGCCCCAGCATTTT. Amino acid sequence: CASSWTGTVSQPQHF.

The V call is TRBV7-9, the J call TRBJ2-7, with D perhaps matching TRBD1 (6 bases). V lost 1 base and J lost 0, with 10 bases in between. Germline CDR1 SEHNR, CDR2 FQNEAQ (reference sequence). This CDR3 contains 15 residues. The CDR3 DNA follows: TGTGCCAGCAGCTTAGGAACAGGGATCTCCTACGAGCAGTACTTC. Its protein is CASSLGTGISYEQYF.

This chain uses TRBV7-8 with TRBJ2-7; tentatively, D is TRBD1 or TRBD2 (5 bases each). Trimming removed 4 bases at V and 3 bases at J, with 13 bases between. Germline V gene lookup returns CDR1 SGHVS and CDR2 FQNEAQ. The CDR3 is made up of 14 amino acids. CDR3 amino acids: CASSSGTGLYEQYF. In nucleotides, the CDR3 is TGTGCCAGCAGCTCCGGGACCGGGCTCTACGAGCAGTACTTC.

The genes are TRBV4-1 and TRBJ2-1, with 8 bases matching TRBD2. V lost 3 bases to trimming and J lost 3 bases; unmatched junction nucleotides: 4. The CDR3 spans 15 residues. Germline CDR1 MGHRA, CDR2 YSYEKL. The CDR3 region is CASSHAGGVYNEQFF. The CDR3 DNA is TGCGCCAGCAGCCACGCGGGAGGTGTCTACAATGAGCAGTTCTTC.

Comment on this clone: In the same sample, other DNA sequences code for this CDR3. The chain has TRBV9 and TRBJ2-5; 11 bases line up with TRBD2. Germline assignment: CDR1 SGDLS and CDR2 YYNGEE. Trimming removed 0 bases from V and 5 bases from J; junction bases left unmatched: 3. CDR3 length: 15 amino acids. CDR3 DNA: TGTGCCAGCAGCGTAGGTAGCGGGAGGGGTGAGACCCAGTACTTC. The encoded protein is CASSVGSGRGETQYF. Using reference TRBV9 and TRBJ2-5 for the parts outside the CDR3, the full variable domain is DSGVTQTPKHLITATGQRVTLRCSPRSGDLSVYWYQQSLDQGLQFLIQYYNGEERAKGNILERFSAQQFPDLHSELNLSSLELGDSALYFCASSVGSGRGETQYFGPGTRLLVL.

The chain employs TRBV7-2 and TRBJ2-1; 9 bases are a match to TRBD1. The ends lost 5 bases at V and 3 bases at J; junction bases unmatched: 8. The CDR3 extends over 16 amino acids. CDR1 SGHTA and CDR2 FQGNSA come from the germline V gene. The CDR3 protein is CASSPQQGAIYNEQFF. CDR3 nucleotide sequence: TGTGCCAGCAGCCCCCAACAGGGGGCGATCTACAATGAGCAGTTCTTC.

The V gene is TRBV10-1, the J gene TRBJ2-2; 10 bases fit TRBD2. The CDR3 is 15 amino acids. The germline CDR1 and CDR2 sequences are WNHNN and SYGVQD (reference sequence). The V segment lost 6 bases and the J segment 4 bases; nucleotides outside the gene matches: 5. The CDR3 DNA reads TGCGCCAGCAGAACTAGCGGGAAAGTCACCGGGGAGCTGTTTTTT. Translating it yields CASRTSGKVTGELFF.

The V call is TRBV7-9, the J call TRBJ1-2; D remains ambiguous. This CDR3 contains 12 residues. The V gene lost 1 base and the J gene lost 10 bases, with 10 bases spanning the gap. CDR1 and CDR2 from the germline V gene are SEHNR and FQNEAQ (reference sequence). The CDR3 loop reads CASSLGAGIYTF. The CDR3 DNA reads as TGTGCCAGCAGCTTAGGGGCAGGCATCTACACCTTC.

For the CDR3, the DNA is TGTGCCAGCAGCTTCGGGCTAAGGTGGCAGCCTTACGAGCAGTACTTC. It yields the protein CASSFGLRWQPYEQYF. The chain carries TRBV7-8 and TRBJ2-7; D is undetermined. Germline CDR1 is SGHVS and CDR2 is FQNEAQ. The CDR3 extends over 16 amino acids. Trimming shortened V by 3 bases and J by 4 bases, and 19 bases separated the two germline ends.

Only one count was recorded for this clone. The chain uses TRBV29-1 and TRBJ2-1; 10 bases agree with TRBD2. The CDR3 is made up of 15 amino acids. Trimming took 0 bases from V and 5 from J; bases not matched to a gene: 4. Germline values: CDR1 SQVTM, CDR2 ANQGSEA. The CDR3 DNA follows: TGCAGCGTTGAAGATCCTGGACTAGCGGACAATGAGCAGTTCTTC. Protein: CSVEDPGLADNEQFF.

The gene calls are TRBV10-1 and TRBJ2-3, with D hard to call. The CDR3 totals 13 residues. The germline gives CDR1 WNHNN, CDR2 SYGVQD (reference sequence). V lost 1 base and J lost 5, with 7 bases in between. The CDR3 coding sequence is TGCGCCAGCAGTGAGTTGGAGAGAGATACGCAGTATTTT. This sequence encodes CASSELERDTQYF.

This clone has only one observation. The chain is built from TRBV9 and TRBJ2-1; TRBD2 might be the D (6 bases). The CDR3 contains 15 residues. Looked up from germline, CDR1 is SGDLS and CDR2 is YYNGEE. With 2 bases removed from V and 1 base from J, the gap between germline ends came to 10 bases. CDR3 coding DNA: TGTGCCAGCAGCGTTCTAGCGAATTCCTACAATGAGCAGTTCTTC. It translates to CASSVLANSYNEQFF.

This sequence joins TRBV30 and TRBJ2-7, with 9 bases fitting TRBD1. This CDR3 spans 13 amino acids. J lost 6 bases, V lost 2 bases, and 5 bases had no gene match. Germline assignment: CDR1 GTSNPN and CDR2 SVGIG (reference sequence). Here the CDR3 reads CAWSFSDRGEQYF. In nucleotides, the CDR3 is TGTGCCTGGAGTTTTTCGGACAGGGGCGAGCAGTACTTC.

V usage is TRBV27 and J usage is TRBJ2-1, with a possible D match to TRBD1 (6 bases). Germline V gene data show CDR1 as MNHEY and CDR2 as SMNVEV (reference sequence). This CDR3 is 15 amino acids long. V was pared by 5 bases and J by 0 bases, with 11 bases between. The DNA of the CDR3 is TGTGCCAGCAGTCCCCAGGGGTACTCCTACAATGAGCAGTTCTTC. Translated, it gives CASSPQGYSYNEQFF.